These 24 T cell receptor beta chains share one sample of origin, sequenced in a study of CD8+CD57+ T cells in acquired aplastic anemia. All patients picked for sequencing had shown, by flow cytometry, an expansion of CD8+CD57+ cells. Profiling of TCR beta VDJ combinations and CDR3 sequences used genomic DNA as template. From the reads, TCRdb called clonotypes with MiXCR, one entry per CDR3 protein. There are approximately 190,000 distinct CDR3 sequences in the sample; 48% occur only once, and over 7.5% lies in the top ten. The sequencing input was sorted CD4+, CD8+, or CD8+CD57+ T cells (not recorded which) from PBMCs. The receptors were gathered from a human donor with aplastic anemia.

The chain combines TRBV12-3 or TRBV12-4 with TRBJ2-1; D call uncertain. Trimming took 3 bases from V and 2 from J, leaving 11 bases between them. The CDR3 contains 15 residues. This CDR3 reads CASSFSATPYNEQFF. The DNA for the CDR3 is TGTGCCAGCAGTTTCTCAGCAACCCCCTACAATGAGCAGTTCTTC.

In this sample, this clonotype turned up many times. This chain joins TRBV10-3 and TRBJ2-2; D remains ambiguous. Germline CDR1 is ENHRY and CDR2 is SYGVKD. The CDR3 has 15 amino acids. V was cut by 3 bases and J by 2 bases, with 10 bases left in between. The CDR3 spells CAISDGLVNTGELFF. The CDR3 DNA reads TGTGCCATCAGTGATGGGCTAGTTAACACCGGGGAGCTGTTTTTT.

The table lists this clonotype with many counts. The gene calls are TRBV20-1 and TRBJ2-5, with 13 nucleotides matching TRBD2. The trim removed 6 bases at V and 5 bases at J, leaving 9 bases unmatched. This CDR3 region has 15 residues. The germline V gene has CDR1 DFQATT and CDR2 SNEGSKA (reference sequence). CDR3 DNA: TGCAGTGCCCACAGGACTAGCGGGAGTCGGGAGACCCAGTACTTC. Protein product: CSAHRTSGSRETQYF.

The genes are TRBV20-1 and TRBJ2-7; D unclear. Germline V gene lookup returns CDR1 DFQATT and CDR2 SNEGSKA (reference sequence). V lost 3 bases and J 4 bases, leaving 10 bases between the germline ends. The CDR3 spans 12 residues. This CDR3 is CSASVLGYEQYF. The CDR3 bases are TGCAGTGCTAGTGTACTGGGTTACGAGCAGTACTTC.

This clonotype was recorded many times. This chain's CDR3 is CASSLRGNSGANVLTF. CDR3 sequence (DNA): TGTGCCAGCAGCTTAAGGGGGAACTCTGGGGCCAACGTCCTGACTTTC. The genes are TRBV7-2 and TRBJ2-6, with D perhaps TRBD1 (6 bases). Germline CDR1 is SGHTA and CDR2 is FQGNSA. The ends were cut back, 2 bases at V and 0 bases at J, with 8 bases in the middle. The CDR3 has 16 residues.

As regards this clonotype: This may stem from a read error, because a much larger clone lies one nucleotide away. No conserved phenylalanine or tryptophan ends this CDR3, so it is likely a read error. CDR3 in DNA: TGTGCTAGTGCCCTGGACAGTAACTATGGCTACACCTCC. Encoded protein: CASALDSNYGYTS. This chain connects TRBV12-5 to TRBJ1-2, with D perhaps TRBD1 (6 bases). The CDR3 totals 13 residues. Germline-derived CDR1 and CDR2 are LGHNT and FRNRAP. Trimming left V 7 bases short and J 1 base short, with 10 bases between.

This clonotype was detected a few times. V and J are TRBV2 and TRBJ2-7; D remains ambiguous. This CDR3 is built from 13 residues. CDR1 and CDR2 from the germline V gene are SNHLY and FYNNEI. Trimming removed 7 bases from V and 0 bases from J, with 10 bases in between. This CDR3 is CASMGSTSYEQYF. CDR3 DNA sequence: TGTGCCAGCATGGGATCGACCTCCTACGAGCAGTACTTC.

This clonotype occurred many times. The V and J genes are TRBV7-9 and TRBJ2-1; no reliable D call. This CDR3 has 12 amino acids. V lost 3 bases and J lost 7, with 7 bases in between. The germline V gene encodes CDR1 SEHNR and CDR2 FQNEAQ (reference sequence). This CDR3 reads CASSFRDNEQFF. CDR3 in DNA: TGTGCCAGCAGCTTTAGGGATAATGAGCAGTTCTTC.

The CDR3 bases are TGTGCCATCAGTGAGTCGGGTAGCTTGAACACCGGGGAGCTGTTTTTT. Translating gives CAISESGSLNTGELFF. This chain connects TRBV10-3 to TRBJ2-2; no clear D. Trimming cost V 0 bases and J 1 base, with 9 bases left between them. CDR1 ENHRY and CDR2 SYGVKD come from the germline V gene. The CDR3 length is 16 residues.

This clonotype was observed a handful of times. A much more abundant neighbour one base away suggests this may be a read error. The rearrangement uses TRBV20-1 and TRBJ2-1, with a possible D match to TRBD2 (6 bases). The germline gives CDR1 DFQATT, CDR2 SNEGSKA (reference sequence). Trimming cost V 5 bases and J 0 bases, with 17 bases left between them. The CDR3 is 16 residues long. This CDR3 is CSAGELAAGSYNEQFF. CDR3 nucleotides: TGCAGTGCTGGCGAGCTAGCAGCGGGCTCCTACAATGAGCAGTTCTTC.

This clonotype has at least ten counts. The chain links TRBV4-1 to TRBJ2-1, with D unclear. Germline CDR1 reads MGHRA; CDR2 reads YSYEKL. CDR3 length: 15 residues. The V and J ends lost 1 base and 8 bases respectively, with 15 bases between them. CDR3 region: CASSQALANGDEQFF. DNA for the CDR3: TGCGCCAGCAGCCAAGCATTGGCAAATGGGGATGAGCAGTTCTTC.

V and J are TRBV12-3 or TRBV12-4 and TRBJ2-2; 14 bases are a match to TRBD2. After removal of 6 bases from V and 2 bases from J, the junction contained 11 bases not matched to a gene. CDR3 length: 19 residues. The CDR3 spells CASSPQPGTSGGNTGELFF. In DNA, the CDR3 is TGTGCCAGCAGCCCACAGCCCGGGACTAGCGGGGGTAACACCGGGGAGCTGTTTTTT.

This clonotype showed up many times. The CDR3 loop reads CASSELTGTENEQFF. In DNA, the CDR3 is TGTGCCAGCAGCGAACTCACCGGGACAGAGAATGAGCAGTTCTTC. This chain links TRBV9 with TRBJ2-1, with 7 bases aligning to TRBD1. With V trimmed by 3 bases and J by 7 bases, 10 bases remained unmatched. The germline CDR1 and CDR2 sequences are SGDLS and YYNGEE. The CDR3 runs to 15 residues.

The sample holds many counts of this clonotype. This chain uses TRBV19 with TRBJ1-4; TRBD1 might be the D (6 bases). The CDR3 totals 17 residues. The germline gives CDR1 LNHDA, CDR2 SQIVND (reference sequence). The V gene lost 6 bases and the J gene lost 7 bases, with 24 bases spanning the gap. CDR3 sequence: CASRGLIGLGASEKLFF. The CDR3 nucleotides are TGTGCCAGTAGAGGGCTAATTGGACTGGGGGCGAGTGAAAAACTGTTTTTT.

This clonotype was seen only once. The chain uses TRBV15 and TRBJ2-1; D not resolved. From germline, CDR1 is LNHNV and CDR2 YYDKDF (reference sequence). The V and J ends lost 0 bases and 7 bases respectively, with 4 bases between them. This CDR3 has 12 amino acids. The CDR3 spells CATSRDENEQFF. The CDR3 coding sequence is TGTGCCACCAGCAGAGATGAGAATGAGCAGTTCTTC.

This clonotype was seen repeatedly, ten times or more. The chain combines TRBV24-1 with TRBJ2-3; D may be TRBD1 (6 bases). Germline assignment: CDR1 KGHDR and CDR2 SFDVKD. This CDR3 contains 15 residues. V lost 5 bases and J 4 bases, leaving 15 bases between the germline ends. In nucleotides, the CDR3 is TGTGCCACCAGTGGGGGTCGGACAGCCTCAGATACGCAGTATTTT. This encodes CATSGGRTASDTQYF.

This clonotype was seen a single time. The V gene is TRBV29-1, the J gene TRBJ2-1, with D possibly being TRBD1 or TRBD2 (5 bases each). V lost 6 bases to trimming and J lost 4 bases, with 13 bases between them. This CDR3 is built from 13 residues. Germline values: CDR1 SQVTM, CDR2 ANQGSEA. CDR3: CSVRGAGYNEQFF. In nucleotides, the CDR3 is TGCAGCGTGAGGGGAGCTGGGTACAATGAGCAGTTCTTC.

This clonotype was detected a few times. This chain uses TRBV7-8 with TRBJ1-2, with a possible D match to TRBD1 (5 bases). The CDR3 runs 12 residues. V was trimmed by 5 bases and J by 3 bases, leaving 7 bases between them. From germline, CDR1 is SGHVS and CDR2 FQNEAQ. Here the CDR3 reads CASSQQDYGYTF. Written as DNA, the CDR3 is TGTGCCAGCAGCCAACAGGACTATGGCTACACCTTC.

This rearrangement joins TRBV25-1 to TRBJ2-5; TRBD1 agrees at 7 bases. CDR3 length: 16 residues. Germline CDR1 MGHDK, CDR2 SYGVNS. Unmatched junction bases numbered 12, after V lost 5 bases and J lost 3 bases. CDR3 bases: TGTGCCAGCAGTCCTCTAGGGGGCGCCAAAAAAGAGACCCAGTACTTC. This sequence encodes CASSPLGGAKKETQYF.

The chain joins TRBV25-1 to TRBJ2-2; 9 bases align to TRBD2. From germline, CDR1 is MGHDK and CDR2 SYGVNS. The CDR3 extends over 16 amino acids. J gave up 7 bases and V 3 bases, and 9 bases lay outside the gene matches. CDR3 region: CASSDRSGRTYGELFF. CDR3 bases: TGTGCCAGCAGTGACCGTAGCGGGAGAACCTACGGGGAGCTGTTTTTT.

This clonotype was found many times. The CDR3 loop reads CASSVTDSNQPQHF. CDR3 nucleotides: TGTGCCAGCAGCGTGACGGATAGCAATCAGCCCCAGCATTTT. The chain combines TRBV9 with TRBJ1-5; D gene unclear. In germline, CDR1 is SGDLS, CDR2 YYNGEE. Trimming removed 2 bases from V and 0 bases from J, with 6 bases in between. The CDR3 loop spans 14 amino acids.

Concerning this clonotype itself: Relative to the germline gene, one junction end is altered; a read error may explain this. The J gene is TRBJ2-1, the V gene TRBV20-1; 11 positions match TRBD2. The CDR3 has 13 residues. Germline V gene sequence: CDR1 DFQATT, CDR2 SNEGSKA (reference sequence). CDR3 sequence reads: CSARDGLAGSNHF. The CDR3 nucleotides are TGCAGTGCTAGAGATGGACTAGCGGGCTCCAACCACTTC.

The rearrangement uses TRBV7-8 and TRBJ2-7, with D possibly matching TRBD1 (5 bases). CDR3 length equals 13 residues. V lost 0 bases, J lost 3 bases, and 6 bases lay in between. Per germline, CDR1 SGHVS and CDR2 FQNEAQ. The CDR3 loop is CASSLADSYEQYF. CDR3 DNA: TGTGCCAGCAGCTTAGCAGACAGCTACGAGCAGTACTTC. The full variable domain, in which reference TRBV7-8 and TRBJ2-7 provide the parts outside the CDR3, is GAGVSQSPRYKVAKRGQDVALRCDPISGHVSLFWYQQALGQGPEFLTYFQNEAQLDKSGLPSDRFFAERPEGSVSTLKIQRTQQEDSAVYLCASSLADSYEQYFGPGTRLTVT.

This chain links TRBV15 with TRBJ2-7, with a weak D call TRBD2 (6 bases). V shed 8 bases and J shed 3 bases, with 14 bases lying between them. Germline V gene sequence: CDR1 LNHNV, CDR2 YYDKDF (reference sequence). The CDR3 contains 13 residues. CDR3 amino acids: CATGGGDLYEQYF. In DNA form, the CDR3 reads TGTGCCACCGGAGGCGGGGACCTCTACGAGCAGTACTTC.